This T cell receptor beta chain was profiled in a study of identical twins. From germline, CDR1 is MNHNS and CDR2 SASEGT. J lost 8 bases, V lost 5 bases, and 5 bases had no gene match. The CDR3 consists of 15 residues. Study-wide results and limits: Partial confounding of zero-insertion analyses by invariant MAIT and iNKT cells was possible. Excess sharing between twins was weaker in beta out-of-frame sequences.

TCRdb used MiXCR to reprocess the 5' RACE reads, holding one entry per CDR3 protein. The table shows approximately 620,000 distinct CDR3 sequences, with less than 10% occurring only once. All donors were healthy, and all were Caucasian. Of note for this clonotype: Its antigen is unidentified.

These data were also filed under a second study, of yellow fever vaccine responses in identical twins.

This chain uses TRBV6-1 with TRBJ2-1; 14 positions agree with TRBD2. The TCR originated in a woman aged 18-29 years in good health. The specimen was PBMCs. CDR3 in amino acids: CASSRGLAGVDEQFF. The CDR3 region has the DNA TGTGCCAGCAGTCGGGGACTAGCGGGGGTGGATGAGCAGTTCTTC.